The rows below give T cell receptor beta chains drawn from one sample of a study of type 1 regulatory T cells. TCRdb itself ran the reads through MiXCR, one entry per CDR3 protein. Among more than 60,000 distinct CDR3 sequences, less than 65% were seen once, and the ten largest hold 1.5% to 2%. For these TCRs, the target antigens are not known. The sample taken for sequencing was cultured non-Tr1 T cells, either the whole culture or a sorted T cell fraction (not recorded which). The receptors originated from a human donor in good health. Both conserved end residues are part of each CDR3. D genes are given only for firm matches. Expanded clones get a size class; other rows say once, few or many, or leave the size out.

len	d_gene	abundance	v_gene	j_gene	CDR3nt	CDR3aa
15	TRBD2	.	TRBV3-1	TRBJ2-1	TGTGCCAGCAACTCGGGACTAGCGGGATTTCGGGAGCAGTTCTTC	CASNSGLAGFREQFF
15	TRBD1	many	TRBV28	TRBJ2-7	TGTGCCAGCAGTTCAACAGGGGGCGCGGCCCACGAGCAGTACTTC	CASSSTGGAAHEQYF
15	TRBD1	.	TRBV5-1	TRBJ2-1	TGCGCCAGCAGCCAGGGACAGCCGGGCATTGATGAGCAGTTCTTC	CASSQGQPGIDEQFF
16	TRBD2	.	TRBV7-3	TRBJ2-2	TGTGCCAGCAGCAGAGGGACTAGCGGGAGCCCCGGGGAGCTGTTTTTT	CASSRGTSGSPGELFF
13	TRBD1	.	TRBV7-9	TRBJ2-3	TGTGCCAGCAGTACGCCGGGACAGGGAACGCAGTGTTTT	CASSTPGQGTQCF
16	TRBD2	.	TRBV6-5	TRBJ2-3	TGTGCCAGCAGTTACTTTGCTAGCGGGAGCACAGATACGCAGTATTTT	CASSYFASGSTDTQYF
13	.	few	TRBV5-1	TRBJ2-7	TGCGCCAGCAGCACGCCCACCTCTGGCGAGCAGTACTTC	CASSTPTSGEQYF
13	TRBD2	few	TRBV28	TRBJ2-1	TGTGCCAGCAGTCAACTCCTAGCGGGAGGTTCCACTTTC	CASSQLLAGGSTF
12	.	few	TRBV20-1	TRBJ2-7	TGCAGTGCTAGTGAGCTAAACTACGAGCAGTACTTC	CSASELNYEQYF
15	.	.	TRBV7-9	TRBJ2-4	TGTGCCAGCAGCTCCCCGCTATGGGCCGAGAACATTCAGTACTTC	CASSSPLWAENIQYF
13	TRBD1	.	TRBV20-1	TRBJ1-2	TGCAGTGCTATTATAGGGACAGGCTATGGCTACACCTTC	CSAIIGTGYGYTF
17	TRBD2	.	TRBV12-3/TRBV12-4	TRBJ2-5	TGTGCCAGCAGAGGAATTCGGGGGAGGGAGAGCCAAGAGACCCAGTACTTC	CASRGIRGRESQETQYF
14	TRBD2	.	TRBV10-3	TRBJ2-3	TGTGCCATCAGGAGCGGGAGGCCCACAGATACGCAGTATTTT	CAIRSGRPTDTQYF
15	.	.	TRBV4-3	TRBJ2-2	TGCGCCAGCAGCCAAGTTCTGGGGGACACCGGGGAGCTGTTTTTT	CASSQVLGDTGELFF
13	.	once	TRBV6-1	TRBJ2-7	TGTGCCAGCGGATACAGCGTCTCCTACGAGCAGTACTTC	CASGYSVSYEQYF
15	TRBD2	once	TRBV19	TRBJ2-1	TGTGCCAGTAGTATGCGCGGGAGATCCTACAATGAGCAGTTCTTC	CASSMRGRSYNEQFF
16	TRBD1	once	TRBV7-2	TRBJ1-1	TGTGCCAGCAGCGTCGGGACAGGGGGCTTTTTAGGGGAAGCTTTCTTT	CASSVGTGGFLGEAFF
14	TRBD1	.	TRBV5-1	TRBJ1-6	TGCGCCAGCAGCTTGACAGGGGAGACCTCACCCCTCCACTTT	CASSLTGETSPLHF
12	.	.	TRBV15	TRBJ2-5	TGTGCCACCAGTAGGGACCAAGAGACCCAGTACTTC	CATSRDQETQYF
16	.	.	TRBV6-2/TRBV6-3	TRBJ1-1	TGTGCCAGCAGTTACTCGATGGAGGGGAAGAACACTGAAGCTTTCTTT	CASSYSMEGKNTEAFF
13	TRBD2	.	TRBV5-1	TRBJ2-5	TGCGCCAGCGGGAGGGACCGTCAAGAGACCCAGTACTTC	CASGRDRQETQYF
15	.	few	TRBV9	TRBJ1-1	TGTGCCAGCAGCGTAGGGGCGAAGCTGAACACTGAAGCTTTCTTT	CASSVGAKLNTEAFF
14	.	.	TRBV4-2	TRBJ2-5	TGTGCCAGCAGCCTCGCGGTAGGGCAAGAGACCCAGTACTTC	CASSLAVGQETQYF
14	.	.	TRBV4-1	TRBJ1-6	TGCGCCAGCAGCCAAGATAGGGTAAATTCACCCCTCCACTTT	CASSQDRVNSPLHF
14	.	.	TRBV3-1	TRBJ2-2	TGTGCCAGCAGCCAAGGACAGTTCACCGGGGAGCTGTTTTTT	CASSQGQFTGELFF
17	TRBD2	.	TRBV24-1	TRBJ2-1	TGTGCCACCAGTGATTTCCGCGTACTGGGGGGGAGTGATGAGCAGTTCTTC	CATSDFRVLGGSDEQFF
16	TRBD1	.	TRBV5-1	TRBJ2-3	TGCGCCAGCAGCCTAAACCGAAACAGGGGTGCAAATACGCAGTATTTT	CASSLNRNRGANTQYF
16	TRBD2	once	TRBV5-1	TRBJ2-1	TGCGCCAGCAGCCCGCCGACTAGCGGCTCCTACAATGAGCAGTTCTTC	CASSPPTSGSYNEQFF
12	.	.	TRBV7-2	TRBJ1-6	TGTGCCAGCAGCTTTTGGGGTTCACCCCTCCACTTT	CASSFWGSPLHF
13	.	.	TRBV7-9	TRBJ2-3	TGTGCCAGCGTGGCAGGAAGCACAGATACGCAGTATTTT	CASVAGSTDTQYF
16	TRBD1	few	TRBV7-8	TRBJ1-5	TGTGCCAGCAGACAGGGGGGTGCCCGTGAGAATCAGCCCCAGCATTTT	CASRQGGARENQPQHF
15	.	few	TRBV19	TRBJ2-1	TGTGCCAGCGGATCCGGGACACCAATGTACAATGAGCAGTTCTTC	CASGSGTPMYNEQFF